Presented here are 19 T cell receptor beta chains from one specimen sequenced in a study of T cell responses to AZD1222 COVID-19 vaccine. The data were produced by immunoSEQ multiplex PCR, yet TCRdb's version contains in-frame clones alone and is incomplete. The table lists 130,000 to 150,000 clones, roughly 86% of them singletons. The sample in question was peripheral blood, obtained 28 days after the second dose of the MenACWY control vaccine. The receptor source for this set is an adult who received the MenACWY meningococcal vaccine as a control.

The chain recombines TRBV28 with TRBJ2-2, with 7 positions matching TRBD2. Germline V gene lookup returns CDR1 MDHEN and CDR2 SYDVKM. The CDR3 consists of 15 residues. V was pared by 5 bases and J by 4 bases, with 7 bases of the junction left unmatched. CDR3 DNA sequence: TGTGCCAGCAGTCAGACGGGAGGAAGCACCGGGGAGCTGTTTTTT. Its translation is CASSQTGGSTGELFF.

A single count supports this clone. The chain carries TRBV28 and TRBJ1-2; TRBD1 matches at 7 bases. V lost 5 bases, J lost 3 bases, and 6 bases stayed unmatched. CDR1 and CDR2 from the germline V gene are MDHEN and SYDVKM. CDR3 length equals 14 residues. CDR3 amino acids: CASSAPDRDYGYTF. The CDR3 DNA is TGTGCCAGCAGTGCCCCTGACAGGGACTATGGCTACACCTTC.

The genes are TRBV7-9 and TRBJ2-5; 10 positions agree with TRBD2. The CDR3 has 15 amino acids. V gave up 7 bases and J gave up 2 bases; unmatched junction bases: 7. The germline V gene has CDR1 SEHNR and CDR2 FQNEAQ (reference sequence). CDR3 sequence (DNA): TGTGCCAGCAACGACCTAGCGGGAGATCAAGAGACCCAGTACTTC. Protein: CASNDLAGDQETQYF.

The chain joins TRBV6-5 to TRBJ1-3; no reliable D call. Germline assignment: CDR1 MNHEY and CDR2 SVGAGI. The V end was cut by 8 bases, the J end by 2 bases, with 7 bases between. There are 12 residues in the CDR3. This chain's CDR3 is CASDMAGNTIYF. For the CDR3, the DNA is TGTGCCAGCGACATGGCTGGAAACACCATATATTTT.

The rearrangement joins TRBV6-5 to TRBJ1-1; tentative D call: TRBD1 (5 bases). The germline CDR1 and CDR2 sequences are MNHEY and SVGAGI. V dropped 5 bases and J dropped 1 base, with 14 bases sitting between them. This CDR3 spans 15 amino acids. This CDR3 is CASSTASRGNTEAFF. CDR3 sequence (DNA): TGTGCCAGCAGTACCGCATCGAGGGGGAACACTGAAGCTTTCTTT.

This sequence joins TRBV5-4 and TRBJ2-3; the D gene could be TRBD1 or TRBD2 (6 bases each). V was cut by 3 bases and J by 4 bases, with 15 bases left in between. Germline V lookup: CDR1 SGHNT, CDR2 YYREEE (reference sequence). The length of the CDR3 is 15 residues. CDR3 region: CASSSPGALADTQYF. The CDR3 nucleotides are TGTGCCAGCAGCTCGCCGGGGGCCCTCGCAGATACGCAGTATTTT.

The V gene is TRBV6-4, the J gene TRBJ2-3, with D possibly matching TRBD2 (5 bases). The V end was cut by 8 bases, the J end by 5 bases, with 14 bases between. Germline CDR1 reads MRHNA; CDR2 reads SNTAGT. The CDR3 loop spans 13 amino acids. Written as DNA, the CDR3 is TGTGCCAGCTCAAGACGAGAGGGAGATACGCAGTATTTT. It is translated as CASSRREGDTQYF.

This sequence joins TRBV4-3 and TRBJ2-2, with TRBD1 matching 8 bases. V lost 3 bases and J lost 4; bases outside the gene matches: 10. Looked up from germline, CDR1 is LGHNA and CDR2 is YSLEER. CDR3 length: 17 amino acids. The CDR3 region is CASSQRVGQAGTGELFF. CDR3 coding DNA: TGCGCCAGCAGCCAGAGAGTGGGACAGGCGGGCACCGGGGAGCTGTTTTTT.

This sequence joins TRBV7-9 and TRBJ2-6; D unresolved. The CDR3 is made up of 16 amino acids. Germline V gives CDR1 SEHNR, CDR2 FQNEAQ (reference sequence). V shed 3 bases and J shed 1 base, with 10 bases lying between them. CDR3 nucleotide sequence: TGTGCCAGCAGCTTTCCAGACGGTTCTGGGGCCAACGTCCTGACTTTC. It translates to CASSFPDGSGANVLTF.

V gene TRBV7-6 combines with J gene TRBJ2-3; no firm D call. V was trimmed by 5 bases and J by 0 bases, leaving 15 bases between them. The CDR3 has 16 amino acids. From germline, CDR1 is SGHVS and CDR2 FNYEAQ. The CDR3 nucleotides read TGTGCCAGCAGCCCCTTTGGGCCCCCTAGCACAGATACGCAGTATTTT. Amino acid sequence: CASSPFGPPSTDTQYF.

The rearrangement joins TRBV7-6 to TRBJ1-4; possibly TRBD1 for D (6 bases). The germline CDR1 and CDR2 sequences are SGHVS and FNYEAQ. Trimming pared 1 base from V and 6 bases from J, leaving 12 bases between. The CDR3 is made up of 15 amino acids. CDR3 amino acids: CASSLEGRGDEKLFF. As DNA, the CDR3 is TGTGCCAGCAGCTTAGAGGGCAGGGGCGATGAAAAACTGTTTTTT.

V is TRBV9 and J is TRBJ2-7; tentative D call: TRBD1 (5 bases). Germline V CDR1 and CDR2: SGDLS, YYNGEE. The CDR3 spans 12 residues. V dropped 3 bases and J dropped 7 bases, with 11 bases sitting between them. This CDR3 reads CASSGQGHEQYF. The CDR3 nucleotides read TGTGCCAGCAGCGGGCAGGGCCATGAGCAGTACTTC.

The count of this clone is one. The V call is TRBV5-5, the J call TRBJ1-4; 7 nucleotides match TRBD1. CDR1 is SGHKS and CDR2 is YYEKEE in the germline V gene (reference sequence). With 6 bases clipped from V and 7 bases from J, the junction kept 15 bases outside the gene matches. This CDR3 spans 16 amino acids. DNA of the CDR3: TGTGCCAGCACCCATGGAGGGGGCGCGATTTTTGAAAAACTGTTTTTT. As protein: CASTHGGGAIFEKLFF. Supplemented by reference TRBV5-5 and TRBJ1-4, the full variable domain reads DAGVTQSPTHLIKTRGQQVTLRCSPISGHKSVSWYQQVLGQGPQFIFQYYEKEERGRGNFPDRFSARQFPNYSSELNVNALLLGDSALYLCASTHGGGAIFEKLFFGSGTQLSVL.

The chain joins TRBV18 to TRBJ1-2; no firm D call. Germline V CDR1 and CDR2: KGHSH, LQKENI. V was pared by 3 bases and J by 0 bases, with 11 bases between. The CDR3 is 15 amino acids. The DNA for the CDR3 is TGTGCCAGCTCACCGCCAGATCTAGCTAACTATGGCTACACCTTC. Its protein is CASSPPDLANYGYTF.

The chain joins TRBV4-1 to TRBJ2-1; no definite D call. CDR1 and CDR2 from the germline V gene are MGHRA and YSYEKL. This CDR3 comprises 11 residues. Trimming left V 2 bases short and J 10 bases short, with 6 bases between. The CDR3 DNA sequence: TGCGCCAGCAGCCAATATCACGAGCAGTTCTTC. Translation gives CASSQYHEQFF.

This chain joins TRBV7-2 and TRBJ2-5, with TRBD2 identical over 11 bases. This CDR3 has 17 amino acids. After removal of 1 base from V and 5 bases from J, the junction contained 9 bases not matched to a gene. CDR1 is SGHTA, CDR2 FQGNSA, per germline. CDR3 in amino acids: CASSLVISGGASETQYF. CDR3 DNA: TGTGCCAGCAGCTTAGTGATTAGCGGGGGGGCGTCGGAGACCCAGTACTTC. Complete variable domain (other parts from reference TRBV7-2 and TRBJ2-5): GAGVSQSPSNKVTEKGKDVELRCDPISGHTALYWYRQSLGQGLEFLIYFQGNSAPDKSGLPSDRFSAERTGGSVSTLTIQRTQQEDSAVYLCASSLVISGGASETQYFGPGTRLLVL.

This rearrangement joins TRBV4-3 to TRBJ1-1; the D is unclear. V was pared by 4 bases and J by 11 bases, with 20 bases between. Per the germline V gene, CDR1 is LGHNA and CDR2 is YSLEER. The CDR3 is 14 residues long. Written as DNA, the CDR3 is TGCGCCAGCAGCCCAGAATCGACCGTCCCGTCGGCTTTCTTT. This gives the protein CASSPESTVPSAFF.

The chain is built from TRBV10-3 and TRBJ2-3; 13 nucleotides match TRBD2. Per germline, CDR1 ENHRY and CDR2 SYGVKD. V gave up 5 bases and J gave up 4 bases; unmatched junction bases: 6. The CDR3 sequence is 16 residues long. The CDR3 DNA is TGTGCCATCAGTCGGACTAGCGGGAGTCAAGCAGATACGCAGTATTTT. Amino acids: CAISRTSGSQADTQYF.

The V and J genes are TRBV2 and TRBJ1-1; TRBD1 aligns across 7 bases. The CDR3 consists of 13 residues. V gave up 6 bases and J gave up 8 bases; unmatched junction bases: 9. CDR1 is SNHLY and CDR2 is FYNNEI in the germline V gene. The CDR3 coding sequence is TGTGCCAGCAGCCCCGGGGAGACAGGGGAAGCTTTCTTT. Protein sequence: CASSPGETGEAFF.